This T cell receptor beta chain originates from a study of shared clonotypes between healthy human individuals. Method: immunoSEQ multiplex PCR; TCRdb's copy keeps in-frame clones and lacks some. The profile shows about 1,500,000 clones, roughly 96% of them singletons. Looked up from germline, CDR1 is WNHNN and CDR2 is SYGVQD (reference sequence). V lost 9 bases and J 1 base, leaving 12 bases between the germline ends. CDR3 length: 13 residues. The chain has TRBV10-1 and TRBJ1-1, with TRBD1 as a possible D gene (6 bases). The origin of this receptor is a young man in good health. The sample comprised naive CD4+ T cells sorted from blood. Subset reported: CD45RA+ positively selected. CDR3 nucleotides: TGCGCCAGTCAACAGGGTCCGAACACTGAAGCTTTCTTT. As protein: CASQQGPNTEAFF.